This T cell receptor beta chain was documented in a study of T cell responses to AZD1222 COVID-19 vaccine. Trimming cost V 5 bases and J 6 bases, with 17 bases left between them. This CDR3 has 15 residues. Germline-derived CDR1 and CDR2 are LNHDA and SQIVND (reference sequence). Some clones are missing from TCRdb's copy, which holds only in-frame ones; the method was immunoSEQ multiplex PCR. The repertoire consists of 140,000 to 150,000 clones, with about 90% occurring once and the leading ten covering around 5%. This chain uses TRBV19 with TRBJ2-1, with D hard to call. This material consisted of peripheral blood, taken on day 0 of AZD1222 vaccination. The clonotype originates from an adult in good health. CDR3 in DNA: TGTGCCAGTAGTGTAGGCGTTCCTAGGCCCAATGAGCAGTTCTTC. Protein sequence: CASSVGVPRPNEQFF.